The source of this T cell receptor beta chain is a study of T cell responses to AZD1222 COVID-19 vaccine. The study, taken as a whole, reports: Donors skewed white British and female; clonal diversity was possibly underestimated. A rise in Spike-specific TCR breadth and depth followed two AZD1222 doses. Spike-wide vaccine-associated CD4 TCRs dominated at 160-218 and 743-854.

As for this clone: Its antigen is unidentified.

The data were produced by immunoSEQ multiplex PCR, yet TCRdb's version contains in-frame clones alone and is incomplete. The top ten hold 1.3% to 1.5% of the sample, which has around 78,000 clones, approximately 87% seen once. Recipients boosted at about 4 weeks or about 12 weeks are pooled. Looked up from germline, CDR1 is KGHSH and CDR2 is LQKENI. V was pared by 0 bases and J by 3 bases, with 6 bases of the junction left unmatched. This CDR3 has 16 amino acids. The chain combines TRBV18 with TRBJ2-3, with 7 bases identical to TRBD1. This material consisted of peripheral blood, taken 28 days after the second AZD1222 dose. This sequence was found in an adult who received the AZD1222 COVID-19 vaccine. CDR3 coding DNA: TGTGCCAGCTCACCACCGATTAACAGGGGAACAGATACGCAGTATTTT. Translating it yields CASSPPINRGTDTQYF.